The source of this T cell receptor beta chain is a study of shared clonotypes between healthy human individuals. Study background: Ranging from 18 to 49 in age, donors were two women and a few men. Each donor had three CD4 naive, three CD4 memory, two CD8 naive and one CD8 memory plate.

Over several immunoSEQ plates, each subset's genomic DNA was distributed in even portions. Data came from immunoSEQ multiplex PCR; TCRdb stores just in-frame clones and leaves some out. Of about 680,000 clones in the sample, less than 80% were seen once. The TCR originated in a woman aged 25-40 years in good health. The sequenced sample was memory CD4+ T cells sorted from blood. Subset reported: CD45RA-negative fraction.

The chain's CDR3 is CASSPGLAGGITSTDTQYF. The DNA of the CDR3 is TGCGCCAGCAGCCCCGGACTAGCGGGAGGGATTACTAGCACAGATACGCAGTATTTT. This chain connects TRBV5-1 to TRBJ2-3; 15 nucleotides match TRBD2. Germline CDR1 is SGHRS and CDR2 is YFSETQ. V gave up 4 bases and J gave up 0 bases; unmatched junction bases: 9. This CDR3 is 19 amino acids long.